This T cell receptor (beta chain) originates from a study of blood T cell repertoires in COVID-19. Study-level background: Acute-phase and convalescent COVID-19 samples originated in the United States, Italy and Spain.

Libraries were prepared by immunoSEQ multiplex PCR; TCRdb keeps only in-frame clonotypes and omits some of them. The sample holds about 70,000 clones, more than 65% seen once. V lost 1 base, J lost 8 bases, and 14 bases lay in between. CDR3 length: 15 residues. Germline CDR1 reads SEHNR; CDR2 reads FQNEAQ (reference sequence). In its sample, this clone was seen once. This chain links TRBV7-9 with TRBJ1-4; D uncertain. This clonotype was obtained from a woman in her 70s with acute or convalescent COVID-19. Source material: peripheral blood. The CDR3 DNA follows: TGTGCCAGCAGCTTAGGGAGGGATCTGTCGGAAAAACTGTTTTTT. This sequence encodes CASSLGRDLSEKLFF.